This T cell receptor (beta chain) was recorded in a study of cytomegalovirus exposure and HLA in healthy donors. Turning to this clone: What it binds is not known.

This CDR3 comprises 14 residues. V shed 4 bases, J shed 7 bases, and the junction held 5 bases outside the gene matches. CDR1 is SGHRS and CDR2 is YFSETQ in the germline V gene. The primer mix had 60 Vbeta and 13 Jbeta primers. Sequencing used immunoSEQ multiplex PCR; TCRdb keeps in-frame clones, though not all of them. Of some 110,000 clones in the sample, 74% were seen once. The study's findings and limits: Analysis was carried out at a later point, and it linked a missense DCLRE1C variant to TCR beta V- and J-gene trimming.

Sequencing used PBMCs. This receptor was taken from a woman aged 50 to 65 in good health and CMV-seropositive. This chain uses TRBV5-1 with TRBJ1-4; 9 bases are a match to TRBD1. The CDR3 sequence: CASSPGQGGEKLFF. CDR3 DNA sequence: TGCGCCAGCAGCCCGGGACAGGGAGGTGAAAAACTGTTTTTT.